This TCR beta chain was recovered during a study of blood T cell repertoires in COVID-19 (dated by TCRdb to about 2020). The study in broad terms: Samples covering the acute and convalescent phases of COVID-19 were provided by collaborators in the United States, Italy and Spain. The material from the prospective study consisted of cDNA or gDNA derived from T cells, B-cell-depleted T cells, or PBMCs. Deeply sampled blood TCRbeta repertoires from subjects exposed to, actively infected with, or recovered from COVID-19 were included in the dataset. A freely available public database, intended as a resource for researchers studying the immune response to SARS-CoV-2, is where the repertoires were released. The samples were drawn from two sources: the first 160 participants of the ongoing ImmuneRACE study, and over 950 subjects contributed by 6 global collaborators. Nearly every sample came with metadata listing a de-identified subject ID, COVID-19 status, age in years and sex. Where available, HLA class I and class II types were obtained from metadata supplied by the sample provider rather than from assay-based typing. General study outcomes and caveats: The quantity of clinical and demographic metadata differed by source and by participant and was supplied without curation.

TCRbeta CDR3 regions were amplified from genomic DNA by means of the immunoSEQ Assay, a bias-controlled multiplex PCR. The published analysis was carried out like this. The number of nucleated cells in each sample was estimated by amplification of reference gene primers within the assay. Sequence reads were collapsed and filtered to measure the absolute abundance of every unique TCRbeta CDR3 rearrangement. Productive Simpson clonality was computed per sample as the square root of Simpson's diversity index over productive rearrangements. TCRdb provides this immuneACCESS table in a form limited to in-frame rearrangements. Some clones are lacking; in checked studies, under half of them reflect an unresolved V gene, and why the rest are absent is not known. V, J and clone size are taken as reported in that table, and D and trimming were inferred from the DNA itself. The sample table contains 160,000 or so clones; only one count was recorded for roughly nine tenths of them. The top ten clones comprise 2.5% to 3% of the sample.

With respect to this clone: The clone's antigen remains unknown. No base qualities exist here, and no much larger clone lies one base off it.

Whole blood was collected in K2EDTA tubes by collaborating institutions according to the institutions' own protocols. Collaborator samples were shipped for TCRbeta analysis as frozen whole blood, isolated PBMCs, or DNA extracted from either sample type. The sample comprised peripheral blood. The clonotype originates from a man between 60 and 75 years old with acute or convalescent COVID-19.

The nucleotide sequence is TGTGCCACCAGTGATTCAGGGGAACATAACAATGAGCAGTTCTTC. It encodes CATSDSGEHNNEQFF. Rearrangement joined TRBV24-1 to TRBJ2-1; TRBD1 is perhaps the D gene, given 6 matching bases. Including the terminal cysteine and phenylalanine, the CDR3 comprises 15 residues. CDR3 DNA is the only sequence kept; it has 45 bases, read in frame from the first base. Trimming takes 2 bases from V and 5 bases from J, and the germline ends sit 12 bases apart. The CDR1 and CDR2 encoded by the germline V gene are KGHDR and SFDVKD.